Listed here are 17 T cell receptor beta chains from one sample, sequenced in a study of T cell responses to AZD1222 COVID-19 vaccine. Measured with immunoSEQ multiplex PCR; TCRdb has only the in-frame clones, and not every one. The sample carries 150,000 to 200,000 clones, almost 95% recorded once. The specimen was peripheral blood, collected on day 0 of AZD1222 vaccination. These receptor sequences come from an adult in good health.

The chain links TRBV5-4 to TRBJ2-3; D is unclear. V dropped 0 bases and J dropped 4 bases, with 12 bases sitting between them. CDR1 SGHNT and CDR2 YYREEE come from the germline V gene (reference sequence). This CDR3 has 15 residues. The CDR3 region has the DNA TGTGCCAGCAGCTTGGAAGGTCAGGTCCCAGATACGCAGTATTTT. It translates to CASSLEGQVPDTQYF. Variable domain in full (rest from reference TRBV5-4 and TRBJ2-3): ETGVTQSPTHLIKTRGQQVTLRCSSQSGHNTVSWYQQALGQGPQFIFQYYREEENGRGNFPPRFSGLQFPNYSSELNVNALELDDSALYLCASSLEGQVPDTQYFGPGTRLTVL.

The chain joins TRBV7-2 to TRBJ1-2, with D uncertain. The CDR3 is 12 residues long. V was clipped by 1 base and J by 4 bases, with 4 bases between them. CDR1 and CDR2 from the germline V gene are SGHTA and FQGNSA. CDR3 amino acids: CASSLGPYGYTF. CDR3 in DNA: TGTGCCAGCAGCTTAGGTCCCTATGGCTACACCTTC.

V gene TRBV5-6 combines with J gene TRBJ1-5; possible D gene TRBD1, 6 bases. Per germline, CDR1 SGHDT and CDR2 YYEEEE. The CDR3 runs 14 residues. V dropped 3 bases and J dropped 3 bases, with 10 bases sitting between them. The CDR3 region has the DNA TGTGCCAGCAGCTGGCAGGGGACCAATCAGCCCCAGCATTTT. Protein sequence: CASSWQGTNQPQHF.

J is TRBJ2-7 and V is TRBV5-1; possible D gene TRBD2, 6 bases. The CDR3 loop spans 13 amino acids. In germline, CDR1 is SGHRS, CDR2 YFSETQ. Trimming cost V 3 bases and J 2 bases, with 9 bases left between them. CDR3 nucleotide sequence: TGCGCCAGCAGCTGGGGGGAGGCCTACGAGCAGTACTTC. Protein: CASSWGEAYEQYF.

The chain couples TRBV6-4 to TRBJ2-7; either TRBD1 or TRBD2 may supply D (5 bases each). V was pared by 10 bases and J by 0 bases, with 16 bases between. CDR3 size: 14 residues. Germline V lookup: CDR1 MRHNA, CDR2 SNTAGT. The CDR3 sequence: CATLEGNYSYEQYF. In DNA, the CDR3 is TGTGCCACCCTCGAGGGGAATTACTCCTACGAGCAGTACTTC.

This clone was recorded only once. This chain joins TRBV24-1 and TRBJ2-3; D unclear. CDR1 is KGHDR, CDR2 SFDVKD, per germline. The length of the CDR3 is 13 residues. Trimming removed 1 base from V and 6 bases from J, with 7 bases in between. CDR3 in amino acids: CATSDLTADTQYF. In DNA form, the CDR3 reads TGTGCCACCAGTGATTTAACGGCGGATACGCAGTATTTT.

This chain joins TRBV4-1 and TRBJ1-5; 8 nucleotides match TRBD1. The trim removed 1 base at V and 1 base at J, leaving 12 bases unmatched. Germline CDR1 and CDR2: MGHRA and YSYEKL. There are 19 residues in the CDR3. In nucleotides, the CDR3 is TGCGCCAGCAGCCAAGGGGCTGGACAGGGCGCTAGGAGCAATCAGCCCCAGCATTTT. It yields the protein CASSQGAGQGARSNQPQHF.

J is TRBJ2-5 and V is TRBV2; D gene ambiguous. The germline gives CDR1 SNHLY, CDR2 FYNNEI. The CDR3 has 15 residues. V shed 5 bases and J shed 2 bases, with 15 bases lying between them. CDR3 DNA: TGTGCCAGCAGTCCTAGGTCGGCGAGGCAAGAGACCCAGTACTTC. It yields the protein CASSPRSARQETQYF.

The V gene is TRBV28, the J gene TRBJ1-1; D might be TRBD1 (5 bases). Trimming shortened V by 2 bases and J by 11 bases, and 9 bases separated the two germline ends. CDR3 length equals 11 residues. Germline V gives CDR1 MDHEN, CDR2 SYDVKM. CDR3 nucleotide sequence: TGTGCCAGCAGTTTAGAGGGGAGGGCTTTCTTT. This encodes CASSLEGRAFF.

The rearrangement links TRBV4-3 to TRBJ1-2; no definite D call. The CDR3 runs 13 residues. Between the trimmed V and J ends, which lost 0 bases and 5 bases, there was a span of 7 bases. In germline, CDR1 is LGHNA, CDR2 YSLEER. The DNA for the CDR3 is TGCGCCAGCAGCCAAGACCAGAGATATGGCTACACCTTC. It encodes CASSQDQRYGYTF.

This CDR3 reads CASSEEETAGNTIYF. The CDR3 bases are TGTGCCAGCAGTGAAGAGGAGACAGCTGGAAACACCATATATTTT. The rearrangement uses TRBV6-1 and TRBJ1-3; possible D gene TRBD1, 5 bases. The V gene's germline CDR1 is MNHNS and CDR2 SASEGT. The length of the CDR3 is 15 residues. Trimming left V 1 base short and J 2 bases short, with 9 bases between.

CDR3 coding DNA: TGTGCCAGCAGTGAAGTTGGTAACAGAAACTATGGCTACACCTTC. Its protein is CASSEVGNRNYGYTF. This chain links TRBV6-1 with TRBJ1-2; D unresolved. The ends were cut back, 1 base at V and 2 bases at J, with 11 bases in the middle. Germline V gene lookup returns CDR1 MNHNS and CDR2 SASEGT. CDR3 length: 15 amino acids.

The table lists this clone with a count of one. The V call is TRBV9, the J call TRBJ2-7, with TRBD1 identical over 7 bases. CDR3 size: 15 residues. Germline V lookup: CDR1 SGDLS, CDR2 YYNGEE. V trimming: 0 bases; J trimming: 7 bases; junction bases outside the gene matches: 10. The CDR3 loop is CASSVGGQGVSEQYF. DNA for the CDR3: TGTGCCAGCAGCGTAGGTGGGCAGGGGGTAAGTGAGCAGTACTTC.

This clone was found a few times. CDR3 sequence (DNA): TGTGCCATCAGTGGGGGTGCTAGCTCCTACGAGCAGTACTTC. Its protein product is CAISGGASSYEQYF. This chain joins TRBV10-3 and TRBJ2-7; D unresolved. Germline values: CDR1 ENHRY, CDR2 SYGVKD. Trimming removed 4 bases at V and 0 bases at J, with 10 bases between. The CDR3 contains 14 residues.

The V call is TRBV19, the J call TRBJ2-2; the D call may be TRBD1 or TRBD2 (5 bases each). V lost 11 bases and J 4 bases, leaving 17 bases between the germline ends. Germline assignment: CDR1 LNHDA and CDR2 SQIVND (reference sequence). This CDR3 comprises 14 residues. This CDR3 is CAVDSGQGTGELFF. The CDR3 bases are TGTGCCGTCGACTCGGGGCAGGGCACCGGGGAGCTGTTTTTT.

This clone was observed a handful of times. V and J are TRBV7-2 and TRBJ1-1, with D possibly TRBD1 on 6 matching bases. The length of the CDR3 is 13 residues. V lost 4 bases and J 7 bases, leaving 13 bases between the germline ends. Germline CDR1 reads SGHTA; CDR2 reads FQGNSA. The CDR3 DNA follows: TGTGCCAGCAGCTCCTCCGGGGGCTATGAAGCTTTCTTT. Encoded protein: CASSSSGGYEAFF.

The chain has TRBV11-3 and TRBJ2-2; TRBD1 aligns across 7 bases. The trim removed 5 bases at V and 5 bases at J, leaving 11 bases unmatched. This CDR3 comprises 16 residues. The germline V gene has CDR1 SGHNT and CDR2 YENEEA. The CDR3 region has the DNA TGTGCCAGCAGCCCCCGAACAGGGGTAGGGACCGGGGAGCTGTTTTTT. Residues: CASSPRTGVGTGELFF.